This T cell receptor (beta chain) emerged from a study of vaccination and CD4 T cells after COVID-19. As concerns this clonotype: The antigen is unknown.

The Oncomine TCR Beta short-read assay was what sequenced the DNA obtained from cultured CD4+ T cells. TCRdb re-derived calls from the PCR reads in MiXCR, one entry per CDR3 protein. The repertoire includes around 12,000 distinct CDR3 sequences, 60% to 80% of them detected once, and 8.1% sits in the top ten. Germline CDR1 and CDR2: DFQATT and SNEGSKA (reference sequence). The CDR3 consists of 13 residues. Trimming left V 1 base short and J 12 bases short, with 18 bases between. Treatment defined: 10-day PBMC culture with coronavirus spike peptide pools or control peptides (ViraFEST assay). This chain links TRBV20-1 with TRBJ1-2, with a possible D match to TRBD1 (6 bases). The input for sequencing was CD4+ T cells from blood, cultured in vitro, taken after SARS-CoV-2 vaccination. This sequence originates from a human donor who received a COVID-19 vaccine. The CDR3 nucleotides read TGCAGTGCTAGAGGACAGGCCCGCTATGCGGACACCTTC. This encodes CSARGQARYADTF.